A single sample is the source of the 3 T cell receptor beta chains below, sequenced in a study of blood T cell repertoires in COVID-19. Data came from immunoSEQ multiplex PCR; TCRdb stores just in-frame clones and leaves some out. The data show fewer than 90,000 clones, 87% seen once. Source material: peripheral blood. The receptor source for this set is a male donor with acute or convalescent COVID-19.

This clone turned up a few times. The J gene is TRBJ2-5, the V gene TRBV5-5; TRBD2 matches at 14 bases. The CDR3 extends over 14 amino acids. Germline loops: CDR1 SGHKS, CDR2 YYEKEE (reference sequence). After removal of 3 bases from V and 5 bases from J, the junction contained 0 bases not matched to a gene. The CDR3 DNA sequence: TGTGCCAGCAGCTGGACTAGCGGGGGGGAGACCCAGTACTTC. Translation: CASSWTSGGETQYF.

This chain joins TRBV7-2 and TRBJ2-7; 15 bases align to TRBD2. Germline-derived CDR1 and CDR2 are SGHTA and FQGNSA. The CDR3 covers 16 residues. V trimming: 3 bases; J trimming: 4 bases; junction bases outside the gene matches: 4. The CDR3 nucleotides are TGTGCCAGCAGCTTGAGGACTAGCGGGGGGGCATACGAGCAGTACTTC. It yields the protein CASSLRTSGGAYEQYF.

The chain uses TRBV28 and TRBJ1-1; no reliable D call. CDR3 length: 14 amino acids. V gave up 3 bases and J gave up 8 bases, with 16 bases separating them. From germline, CDR1 is MDHEN and CDR2 SYDVKM. CDR3 protein: CASSFPGQTVEAFF. CDR3 in DNA: TGTGCCAGCAGTTTTCCAGGTCAGACCGTCGAAGCTTTCTTT.